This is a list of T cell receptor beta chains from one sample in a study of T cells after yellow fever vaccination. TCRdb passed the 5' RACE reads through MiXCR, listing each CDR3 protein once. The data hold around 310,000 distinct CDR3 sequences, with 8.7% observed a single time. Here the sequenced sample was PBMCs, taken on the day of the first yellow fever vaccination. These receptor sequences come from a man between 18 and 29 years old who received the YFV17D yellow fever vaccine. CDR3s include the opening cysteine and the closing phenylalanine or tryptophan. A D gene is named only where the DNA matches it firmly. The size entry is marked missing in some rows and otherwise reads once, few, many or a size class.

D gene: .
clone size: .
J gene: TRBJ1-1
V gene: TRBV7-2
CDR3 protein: CASSLGLWTTEAFF
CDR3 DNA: TGTGCCAGCAGCTTAGGTCTCTGGACCACTGAAGCTTTCTTT

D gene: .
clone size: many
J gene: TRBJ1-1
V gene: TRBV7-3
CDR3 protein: CASSLSGSEAFF
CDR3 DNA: TGTGCCAGCAGCCTGTCAGGGTCTGAAGCTTTCTTT

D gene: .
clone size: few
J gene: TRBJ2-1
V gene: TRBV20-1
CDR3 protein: CSARWQGNEQFF
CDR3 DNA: TGCAGTGCCCGGTGGCAGGGAAATGAGCAGTTCTTC

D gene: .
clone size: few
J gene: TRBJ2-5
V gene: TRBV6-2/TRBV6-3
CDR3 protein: CASTQVGETQYF
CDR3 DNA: TGTGCCAGCACTCAAGTTGGGGAGACCCAGTACTTC

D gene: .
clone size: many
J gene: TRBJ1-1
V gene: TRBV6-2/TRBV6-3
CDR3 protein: CASTIRGGVGTEAFF
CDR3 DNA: TGTGCCAGCACCATACGAGGCGGCGTTGGGACTGAAGCTTTCTTT

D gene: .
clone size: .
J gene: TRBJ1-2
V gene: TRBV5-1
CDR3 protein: CASSFGQNELPNYGYTF
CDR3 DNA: TGCGCCAGCAGCTTCGGACAGAATGAGCTACCTAACTATGGCTACACCTTC

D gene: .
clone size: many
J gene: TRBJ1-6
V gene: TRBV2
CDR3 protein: CASIAGVEGSPLHF
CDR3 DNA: TGTGCCAGCATAGCCGGGGTAGAAGGTTCACCCCTCCACTTT

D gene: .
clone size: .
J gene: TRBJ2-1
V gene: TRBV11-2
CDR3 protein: CASSLRAIGVLNDRNEQFF
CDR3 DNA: TGTGCCAGCAGCTTGAGGGCGATCGGGGTTTTAAACGATAGGAATGAGCAGTTCTTC

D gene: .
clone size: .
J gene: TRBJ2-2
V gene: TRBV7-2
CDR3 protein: CASNLGAGGRTGELFF
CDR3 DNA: TGTGCCAGCAACTTAGGAGCGGGTGGGAGGACCGGGGAGCTGTTTTTT

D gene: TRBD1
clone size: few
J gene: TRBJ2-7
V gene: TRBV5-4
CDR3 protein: CASSLRGTGNEQYF
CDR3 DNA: TGTGCCAGCAGCTTGAGAGGGACAGGGAACGAGCAGTACTTC

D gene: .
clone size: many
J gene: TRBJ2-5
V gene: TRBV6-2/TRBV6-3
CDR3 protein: CASSYTERTQYF
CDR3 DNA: TGTGCCAGCAGTTACACCGAAAGGACCCAGTACTTC

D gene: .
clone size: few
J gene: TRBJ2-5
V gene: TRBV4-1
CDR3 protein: CASSHPPGLETQYF
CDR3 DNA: TGCGCCAGCAGCCACCCACCCGGTCTGGAGACCCAGTACTTC

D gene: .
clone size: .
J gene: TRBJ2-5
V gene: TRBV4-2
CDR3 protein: CASSQESFGKGGETQYF
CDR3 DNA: TGTGCCAGCAGCCAAGAAAGTTTCGGGAAAGGGGGAGAGACCCAGTACTTC

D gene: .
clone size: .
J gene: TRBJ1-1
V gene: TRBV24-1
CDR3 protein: CATSADTEAFF
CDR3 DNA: TGTGCCACCTCGGCTGACACTGAAGCTTTCTTT

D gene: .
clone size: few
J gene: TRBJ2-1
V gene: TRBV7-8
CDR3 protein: CASSNGRWETQYEQFF
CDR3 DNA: TGTGCCAGCAGCAATGGACGGTGGGAGACACAATACGAGCAGTTCTTC

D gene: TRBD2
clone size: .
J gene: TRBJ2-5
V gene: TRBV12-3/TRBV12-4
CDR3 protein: CASSPWEGQETQYF
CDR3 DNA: TGTGCCAGCAGCCCCTGGGAGGGCCAAGAGACCCAGTACTTC

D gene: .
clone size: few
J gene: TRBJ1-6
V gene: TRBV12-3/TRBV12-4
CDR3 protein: CASSPGVSYNSPLHF
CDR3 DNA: TGTGCCAGCAGTCCAGGGGTCTCCTATAATTCACCCCTCCACTTT

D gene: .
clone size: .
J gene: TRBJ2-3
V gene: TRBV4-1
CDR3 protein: CASSQRLGGPPNTDTQYF
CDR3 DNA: TGCGCCAGCAGCCAACGACTGGGGGGGCCGCCCAACACAGATACGCAGTATTTT

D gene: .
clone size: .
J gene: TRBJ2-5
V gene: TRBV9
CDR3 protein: CASSESIGRQETQYF
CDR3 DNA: TGTGCCAGCAGCGAAAGTATTGGACGGCAAGAGACCCAGTACTTC

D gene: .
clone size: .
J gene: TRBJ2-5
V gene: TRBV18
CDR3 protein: CASSRPRGDGETQYF
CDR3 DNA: TGTGCCAGCTCACGACCCAGAGGGGACGGGGAGACCCAGTACTTC

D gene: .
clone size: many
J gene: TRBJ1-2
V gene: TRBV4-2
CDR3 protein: CASSQDGDDRGYTF
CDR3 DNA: TGTGCCAGCAGCCAAGATGGGGACGACAGAGGCTACACCTTC

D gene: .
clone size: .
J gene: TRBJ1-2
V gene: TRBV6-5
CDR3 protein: CASSREGRGVSGYTF
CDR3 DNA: TGTGCCAGCAGTCGTGAGGGGCGAGGTGTTAGTGGCTACACCTTC

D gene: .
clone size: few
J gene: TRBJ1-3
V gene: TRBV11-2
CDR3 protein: CASSFSGEAGNTIYF
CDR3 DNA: TGTGCCAGCAGCTTCTCAGGGGAAGCGGGAAACACCATATATTTT

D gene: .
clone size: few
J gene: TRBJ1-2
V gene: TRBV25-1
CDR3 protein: CASSESETDYGYTF
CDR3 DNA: TGTGCCAGCAGTGAAAGCGAGACGGACTATGGCTACACCTTC

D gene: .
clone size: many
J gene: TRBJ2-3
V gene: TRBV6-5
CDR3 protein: CASSYAQGSYTQYF
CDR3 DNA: TGTGCCAGCAGTTACGCTCAGGGGTCATATACGCAGTATTTT

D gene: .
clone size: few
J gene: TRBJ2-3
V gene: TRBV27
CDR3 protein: CASSPLGVTSTDTQYF
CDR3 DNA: TGTGCCAGCAGTCCCCTGGGGGTAACTAGCACAGATACGCAGTATTTT

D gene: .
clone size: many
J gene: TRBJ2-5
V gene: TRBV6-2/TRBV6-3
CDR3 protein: CASSSVRGRETQYF
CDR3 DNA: TGTGCCAGCAGTTCGGTACGGGGGCGGGAGACCCAGTACTTC

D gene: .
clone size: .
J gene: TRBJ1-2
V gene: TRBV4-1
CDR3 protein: CASGRPGGIGAYGYTF
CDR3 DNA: TGCGCCAGCGGTCGTCCGGGGGGGATAGGGGCCTATGGCTACACCTTC

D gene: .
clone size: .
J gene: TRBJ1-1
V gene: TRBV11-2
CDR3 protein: CASSLVKGWAEAFF
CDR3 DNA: TGTGCCAGCAGCTTAGTCAAGGGGTGGGCTGAAGCTTTCTTT

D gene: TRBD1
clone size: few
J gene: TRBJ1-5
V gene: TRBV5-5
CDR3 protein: CASSFTGGGNQPQHF
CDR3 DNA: TGTGCCAGCAGCTTTACAGGGGGCGGCAATCAGCCCCAGCATTTT

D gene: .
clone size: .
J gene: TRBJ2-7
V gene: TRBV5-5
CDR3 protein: CASSWGYDRSTYEQYF
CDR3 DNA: TGTGCCAGCAGCTGGGGGTATGACAGGTCGACCTACGAGCAGTACTTC

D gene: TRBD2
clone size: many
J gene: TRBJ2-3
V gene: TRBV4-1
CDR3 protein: CASSQDGGGAVDTQYF
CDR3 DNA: TGCGCCAGCAGCCAAGATGGCGGGGGGGCCGTAGATACGCAGTATTTT

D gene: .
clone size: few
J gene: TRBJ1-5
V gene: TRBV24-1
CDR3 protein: CATSDFDSNQPQHF
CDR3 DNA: TGTGCCACCAGTGATTTTGATAGCAATCAGCCCCAGCATTTT

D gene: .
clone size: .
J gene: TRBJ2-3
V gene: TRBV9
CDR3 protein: CASSATGLADTQYF
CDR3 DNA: TGTGCCAGCAGCGCAACGGGGCTGGCAGATACGCAGTATTTT

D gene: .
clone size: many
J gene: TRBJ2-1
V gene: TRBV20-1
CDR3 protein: CSADTGPPEQFF
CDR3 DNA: TGCAGTGCCGACACTGGCCCCCCTGAGCAGTTCTTC

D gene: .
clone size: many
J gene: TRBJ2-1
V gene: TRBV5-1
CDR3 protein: CASTDPDSYNEQFF
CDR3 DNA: TGCGCCAGCACCGATCCGGACTCCTACAATGAGCAGTTCTTC

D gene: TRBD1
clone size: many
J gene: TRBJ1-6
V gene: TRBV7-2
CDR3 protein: CASSQRDRGTLHF
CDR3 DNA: TGTGCCAGCAGCCAACGGGACAGGGGAACCCTCCACTTT

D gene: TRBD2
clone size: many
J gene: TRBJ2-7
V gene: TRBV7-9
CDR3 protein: CASSPTGGAAYEQYF
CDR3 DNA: TGTGCCAGCAGCCCTACCGGGGGGGCCGCCTACGAGCAGTACTTC

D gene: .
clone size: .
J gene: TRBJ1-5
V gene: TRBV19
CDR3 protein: CASSSPYSNQPQHF
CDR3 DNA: TGTGCCAGTAGTAGTCCGTATAGCAATCAGCCCCAGCATTTT

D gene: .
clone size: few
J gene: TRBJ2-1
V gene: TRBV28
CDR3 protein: CASSLPSVSRGEQFF
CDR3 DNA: TGTGCCAGCAGTTTGCCTAGCGTCTCCAGAGGTGAGCAGTTCTTC

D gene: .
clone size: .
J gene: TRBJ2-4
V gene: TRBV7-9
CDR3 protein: CASNYRARAKNIQYF
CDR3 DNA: TGTGCCAGCAACTACAGGGCGAGGGCCAAAAACATTCAGTACTTC

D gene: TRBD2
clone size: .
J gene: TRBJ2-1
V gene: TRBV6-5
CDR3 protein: CASSYHLLAGANYNEQFF
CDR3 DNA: TGTGCCAGCAGTTACCATCTCCTAGCGGGGGCTAACTACAATGAGCAGTTCTTC

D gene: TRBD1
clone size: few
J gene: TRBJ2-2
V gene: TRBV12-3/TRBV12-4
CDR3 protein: CASSRRGQGDGELFF
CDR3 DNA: TGTGCCAGCAGTCGCCGAGGACAGGGCGACGGGGAGCTGTTTTTT

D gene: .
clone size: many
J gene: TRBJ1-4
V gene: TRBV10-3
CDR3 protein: CAISERGTGFEKLFF
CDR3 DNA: TGTGCCATCAGCGAAAGAGGAACAGGGTTTGAAAAACTGTTTTTT

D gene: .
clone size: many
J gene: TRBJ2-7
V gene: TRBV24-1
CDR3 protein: CATSDPTDDYEQYF
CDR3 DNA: TGTGCCACCAGTGATCCGACTGATGATTACGAGCAGTACTTC

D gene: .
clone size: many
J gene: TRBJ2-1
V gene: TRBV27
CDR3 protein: CASSLFGLGNEQFF
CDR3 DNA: TGTGCCAGCAGTTTATTTGGGTTGGGCAATGAGCAGTTCTTC

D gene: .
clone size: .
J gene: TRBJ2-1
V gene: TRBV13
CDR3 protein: CASSLPRKGNNEQFF
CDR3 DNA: TGTGCCAGCAGCTTACCTCGTAAGGGCAACAATGAGCAGTTCTTC

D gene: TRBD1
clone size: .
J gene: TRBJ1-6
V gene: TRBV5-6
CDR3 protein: CASKRRGYNSPLHF
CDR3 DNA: TGTGCCAGCAAACGCAGGGGGTATAATTCACCCCTCCACTTT

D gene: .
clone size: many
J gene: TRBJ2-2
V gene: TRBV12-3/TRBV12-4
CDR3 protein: CASSLSRAGELFF
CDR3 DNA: TGTGCCAGCAGTTTAAGCCGGGCCGGGGAGCTGTTTTTT

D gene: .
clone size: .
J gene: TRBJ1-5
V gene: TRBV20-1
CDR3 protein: CSAKGRSNQPQHF
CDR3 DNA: TGCAGTGCTAAGGGGAGAAGCAATCAGCCCCAGCATTTT

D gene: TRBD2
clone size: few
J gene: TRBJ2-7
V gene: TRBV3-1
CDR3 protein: CASSSPGGGAKAHYEQYF
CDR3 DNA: TGTGCCAGCAGCTCCCCTGGCGGGGGGGCCAAAGCCCACTACGAGCAGTACTTC

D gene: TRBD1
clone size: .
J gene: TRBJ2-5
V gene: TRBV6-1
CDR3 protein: CASRRDRGRQETQYF
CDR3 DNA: TGTGCCAGCAGACGGGACAGGGGGAGGCAAGAGACCCAGTACTTC

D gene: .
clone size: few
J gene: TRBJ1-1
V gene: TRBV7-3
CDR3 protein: CASGEAVDTEAFF
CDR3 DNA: TGTGCCAGCGGTGAGGCGGTCGACACTGAAGCTTTCTTT

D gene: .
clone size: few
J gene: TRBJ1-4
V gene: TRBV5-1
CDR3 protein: CASKPDPTNEKLFF
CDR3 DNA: TGCGCCAGCAAACCGGACCCAACTAATGAAAAACTGTTTTTT

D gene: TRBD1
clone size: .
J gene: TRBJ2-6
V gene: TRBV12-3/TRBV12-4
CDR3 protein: CASSLRDQGAGANVLTF
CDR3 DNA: TGTGCCAGCAGTTTACGTGACCAGGGGGCTGGGGCCAACGTCCTGACTTTC

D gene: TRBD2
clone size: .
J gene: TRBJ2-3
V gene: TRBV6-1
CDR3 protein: CASRELAGGTLTDTQYF
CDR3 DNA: TGTGCCAGCAGAGAACTAGCGGGGGGGACCTTAACAGATACGCAGTATTTT

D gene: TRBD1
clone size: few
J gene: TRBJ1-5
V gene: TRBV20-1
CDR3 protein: CSARGQGVQPQHF
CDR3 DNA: TGCAGTGCTAGAGGACAGGGGGTACAGCCCCAGCATTTT